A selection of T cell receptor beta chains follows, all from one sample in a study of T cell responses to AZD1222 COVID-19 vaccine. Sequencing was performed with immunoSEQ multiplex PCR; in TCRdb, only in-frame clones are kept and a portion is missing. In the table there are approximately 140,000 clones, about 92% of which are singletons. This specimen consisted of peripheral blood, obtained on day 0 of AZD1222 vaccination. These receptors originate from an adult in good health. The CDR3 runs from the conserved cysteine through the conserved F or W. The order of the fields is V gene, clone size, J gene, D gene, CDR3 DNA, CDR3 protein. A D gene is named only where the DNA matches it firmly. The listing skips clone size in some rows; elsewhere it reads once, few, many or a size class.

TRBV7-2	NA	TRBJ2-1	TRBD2	TGTGCCAGCAGCCCGTCTAGCGGGATGGGCAATGAGCAGTTCTTC	CASSPSSGMGNEQFF
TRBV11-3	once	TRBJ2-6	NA	TGTGCCAGCAGCTTAACCGGTTGGGGACGGAACTCTGGGGCCAACGTCCTGACTTTC	CASSLTGWGRNSGANVLTF
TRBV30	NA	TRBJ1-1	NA	TGTGCCTGGAGTGGAGGGAACACTGAAGCTTTCTTT	CAWSGGNTEAFF
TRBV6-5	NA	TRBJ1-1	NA	TGTGCCAGCAGTTACTCGAGCCAGCCGAACACTGAAGCTTTCTTT	CASSYSSQPNTEAFF
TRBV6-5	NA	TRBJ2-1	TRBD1	TGTGCCAGCACGACAGGGGTCGGATACAATGAGCAGTTCTTC	CASTTGVGYNEQFF
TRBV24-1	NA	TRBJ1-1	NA	TGTGCCACCAGTGATTTGTTAAGAAACACTGAAGCTTTCTTT	CATSDLLRNTEAFF
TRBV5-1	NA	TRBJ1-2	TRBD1	TGCGCCAGCAGCACACAGGGGGCGCCCGGAGGCTACACCTTC	CASSTQGAPGGYTF
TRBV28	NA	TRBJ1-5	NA	TGTGCCAGCAATAACCAGCCCGGACAGCGGGGCAATCAGCCCCAGCATTTT	CASNNQPGQRGNQPQHF
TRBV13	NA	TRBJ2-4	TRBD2	TGTGCCAGCAGCTCGCACCGGGACACCAAAGAGGGCGGGAGGGCCCTAAACATTCAGTACTTC	CASSSHRDTKEGGRALNIQYF
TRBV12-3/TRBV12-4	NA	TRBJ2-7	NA	TGTGCCAGCAGTTTCCAGGGTTACGAGCAGTACTTC	CASSFQGYEQYF
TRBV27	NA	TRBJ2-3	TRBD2	TGTGCCAGCAGGCCTCCCGGGACTAGCGGGAGGGCCCGCACAGATGCGCAGTATTTT	CASRPPGTSGRARTDAQYF
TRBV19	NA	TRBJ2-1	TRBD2	TGTGCCAGTAGTATCCGGGGACTAGCGGACTACAATGAGCAGTTCTTC	CASSIRGLADYNEQFF
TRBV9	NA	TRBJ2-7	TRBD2	TGTGCCAGCAGCGTGGGCTTGGGGGGGTACGAGCAGTACTTC	CASSVGLGGYEQYF
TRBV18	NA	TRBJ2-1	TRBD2	TGTGCCAGCTCACCACCTTTATTAGCGGGAGGACGATTTTGGAATGAGCAGTTCTTC	CASSPPLLAGGRFWNEQFF
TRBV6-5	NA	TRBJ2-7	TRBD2	TGTGCCAGCAGTTCGGGGAGGGCCTACTACGAGCAGTACTTC	CASSSGRAYYEQYF
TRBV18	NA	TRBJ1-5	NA	TGTGCCAGCTCACCTGACCGGGTACAACAGCCCCAGCATTTT	CASSPDRVQQPQHF
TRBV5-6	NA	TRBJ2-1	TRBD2	TGTGCCAGCAGCTTAGGGGCGAAGCGGGACCCGAATAAGTTCTTC	CASSLGAKRDPNKFF
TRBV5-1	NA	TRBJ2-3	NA	TGCGCCAGCAGCTTGGCCCTAGATCCAGATACGCAGTATTTT	CASSLALDPDTQYF
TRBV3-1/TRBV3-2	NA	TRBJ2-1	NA	TGTGCCAGCAGCCCTAGGGACTTCTACAATGAGCAGTTCTTC	CASSPRDFYNEQFF
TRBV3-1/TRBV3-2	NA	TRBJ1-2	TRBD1	TGTGCCAGCAGGCCCCCAGGGGGGTATGGCTACACCTTC	CASRPPGGYGYTF
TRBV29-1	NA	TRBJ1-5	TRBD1	TGCAGCGTTCTATTACAGGGGGAAAATCAGCCCCAGCATTTT	CSVLLQGENQPQHF
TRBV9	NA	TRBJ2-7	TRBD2	TGTGCCAGCAGCGTGGGAGGACTAGCGCGGGGGACCTACGAGCAGTACTTC	CASSVGGLARGTYEQYF
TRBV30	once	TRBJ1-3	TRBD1	TGTGCCTGGAGTGCGGGGACAGTTGGAAACACCATATATTTT	CAWSAGTVGNTIYF
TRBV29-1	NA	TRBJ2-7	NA	TGCAGCGTTGGGGGGGGGCGGGGAATAAGCTCCTACGAGCAGTACTTC	CSVGGGRGISSYEQYF
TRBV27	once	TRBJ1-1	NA	TGTGCCAGCAGTTTAATAGGGTTCCACACTGAAGCTTTCTTT	CASSLIGFHTEAFF
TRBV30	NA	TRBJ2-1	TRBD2	TGTGCCTGGAGTGTTCAGGCTAGCGGGGTGCAGTTCTTC	CAWSVQASGVQFF
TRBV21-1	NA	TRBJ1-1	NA	TGTGCCAGCAGCAAAGGGAAACGCCAGGGGTCAGTGTCGAACACTGAAGCTTTCTTT	CASSKGKRQGSVSNTEAFF
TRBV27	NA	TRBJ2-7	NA	TGTGCCAGCAGAGGGGGTTGGGGACAACCTCCCTACGAGCAGTACTTC	CASRGGWGQPPYEQYF
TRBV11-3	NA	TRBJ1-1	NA	TGTGCCAGCAGCCGACGACAAATGGACACTGAAGCTTTCTTT	CASSRRQMDTEAFF
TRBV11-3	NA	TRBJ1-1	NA	TGTGCCAGCAGCTTAGTCAGGGAGACTGAAGCTTTCTTT	CASSLVRETEAFF
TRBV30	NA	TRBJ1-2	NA	TGTGCCTGGACAGGCGGGTGGTGGGAGAGTGGCTACACCTTC	CAWTGGWWESGYTF
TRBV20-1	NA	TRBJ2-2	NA	TGCAGTGCTAGTGAGTTAGCGAACACCGGGGAGCTGTTTTTT	CSASELANTGELFF
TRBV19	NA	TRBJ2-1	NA	TGTGCCAGTAGTATCGGGGGCGGGCGACCTTACAATGAGCAGTTCTTC	CASSIGGGRPYNEQFF
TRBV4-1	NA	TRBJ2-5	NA	TGCGCCAGCAGCCAAGATTTCCGATCGGCCCAGTACTTC	CASSQDFRSAQYF
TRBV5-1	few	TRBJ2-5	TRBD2	TGCGCCAGCAGGGCGGGAGGGCCTGAAGAGACCCAGTACTTC	CASRAGGPEETQYF
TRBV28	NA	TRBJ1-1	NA	TGTGCCAGCAGTTTAGGGACAACCGAAGCTTTCTTT	CASSLGTTEAFF
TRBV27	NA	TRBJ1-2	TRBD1	TGTGCCAGCACCCCGGTGGGGACAGGGGGCTCGTACTATGGCTACACCTTC	CASTPVGTGGSYYGYTF
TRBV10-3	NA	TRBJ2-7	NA	TGTGCCATCAGTGAGTCGCCTGCCCTTCGTGAGTCCTACGAGCAGTACTTC	CAISESPALRESYEQYF
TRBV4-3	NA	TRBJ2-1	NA	TGCGCCAGCAGCCATGAACCATACAATGAGCAGTTCTTC	CASSHEPYNEQFF
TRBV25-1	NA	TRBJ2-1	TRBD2	TGTGCCAGCAGTGGGCCTGGCGGGAGGTACGAACAGTTCTTC	CASSGPGGRYEQFF
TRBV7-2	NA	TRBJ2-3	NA	TGTGCCAGCAGCTCTCGGACTGGATCGAATACGCAGTATTTT	CASSSRTGSNTQYF
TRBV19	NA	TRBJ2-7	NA	TGTGCCAGTAGTATGGAAGGGCAGGGATCCTACGAGCAGTACTTC	CASSMEGQGSYEQYF
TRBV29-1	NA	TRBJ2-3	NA	TGCAGCGTTGAAGCTGACACAGATACGCAGTATTTT	CSVEADTDTQYF
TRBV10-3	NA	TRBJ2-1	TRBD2	TGTGCCATCATGGACGCTAGCGGGAGGGCCTACAATGAGCAGTTCTTC	CAIMDASGRAYNEQFF
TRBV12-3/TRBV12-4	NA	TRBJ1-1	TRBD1	TGTGCCAGCAGTCTCGACAGGGACACTGAAGCTTTCTTT	CASSLDRDTEAFF
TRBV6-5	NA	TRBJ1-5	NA	TGTGCCAGCACTTGGGTTCTAAAGGCTCAGCCCCAGCATTTT	CASTWVLKAQPQHF
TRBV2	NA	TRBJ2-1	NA	TGTGCCAGCAGCCCCCATAGTATGTCTCACTATCGATCTTGGGAGCAGTTCTTC	CASSPHSMSHYRSWEQFF
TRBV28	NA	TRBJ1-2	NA	TGTGCCAGCAGGCCGCAGGGTATAGGCTACACCTTC	CASRPQGIGYTF
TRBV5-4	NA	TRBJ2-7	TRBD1	TGTGCCAGCGGATGGGGACAGGGGGCGGGAGAGCAGTACTTC	CASGWGQGAGEQYF
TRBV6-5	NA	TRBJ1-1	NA	TGTGCCAGCACCTCCGGTGGGGTGTCGGCTTTCTTT	CASTSGGVSAFF
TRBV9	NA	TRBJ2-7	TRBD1	TGTGCCAGCAACACGGAGGCAGGGGGCGGCTACGAGCAGTACTTC	CASNTEAGGGYEQYF
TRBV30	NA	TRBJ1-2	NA	TGTGCCTGGAGTGTAGTAAGCAGTAACTATGGCTACACCTTC	CAWSVVSSNYGYTF
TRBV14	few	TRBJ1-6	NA	TGTGCGGGGGCGGAGGTTTCACCCCTCCACTTT	CAGAEVSPLHF
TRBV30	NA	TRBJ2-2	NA	TGTGCCTGGATGGGGGACCCAACCACCGGGGAGCTGTTTTTT	CAWMGDPTTGELFF
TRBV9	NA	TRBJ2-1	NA	TGTGCCAGCAGCGTAGGGGGTAGCGGTTACAATGAGCAGTTCTTC	CASSVGGSGYNEQFF
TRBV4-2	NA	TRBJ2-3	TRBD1	TGTGCCAGCAGCCCGCGACAGGGAAACACAGATACGCAGTATTTT	CASSPRQGNTDTQYF
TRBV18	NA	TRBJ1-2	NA	TGTGCCAGCTCACCACGGGAAGGGACAACCCATAACTATGGCTACACCTTC	CASSPREGTTHNYGYTF